This entry lists 2 T cell receptor beta chains sequenced from one sample in a study of blood T cell repertoires in COVID-19. The method was immunoSEQ multiplex PCR; TCRdb's version includes in-frame clones alone and lacks a portion of them. The repertoire holds some 14,000 clones, with around 82% as singletons. Sequences were obtained from peripheral blood. The receptors here all came from a human donor in a cohort sampled during active COVID-19.

The rearrangement uses TRBV12-5 and TRBJ1-2; no definite D call. V lost 1 base and J 3 bases, leaving 15 bases between the germline ends. The CDR3 runs to 16 residues. CDR1 and CDR2 (germline): LGHNT, FRNRAP. CDR3 in amino acids: CASGLGAEGGYYGYTF. In DNA, the CDR3 is TGTGCTAGTGGTTTGGGGGCCGAGGGAGGGTACTATGGCTACACCTTC.

This clone was observed once. The chain links TRBV4-1 to TRBJ1-1, with D possibly matching TRBD1 (6 bases). In germline, CDR1 is MGHRA, CDR2 YSYEKL. V was trimmed by 8 bases and J by 1 base, leaving 14 bases between them. This CDR3 is 14 amino acids long. CDR3 residues: CASGGQPKNTEAFF. The CDR3 bases are TGCGCCAGCGGCGGACAGCCCAAGAACACTGAAGCTTTCTTT.